One and the same sample provided the 10 T cell receptor beta chains below, sequenced in a study of blood T cell repertoires in COVID-19. Only in-frame clones appear in the TCRdb table, and some are missing; sequencing was by immunoSEQ multiplex PCR. The data show roughly 400,000 clones, 70% to 90% seen once. The specimen sequenced was PBMCs or T cells enriched from blood (not recorded which). These receptors originate from a woman between 35 and 50 years old with acute COVID-19.

This chain's CDR3 is CASSKSLSRTGANNEQFF. The CDR3 bases are TGTGCCAGCAGCAAGAGTCTCTCTCGGACAGGGGCAAACAATGAGCAGTTCTTC. The V and J genes are TRBV9 and TRBJ2-1, with 9 bases identical to TRBD1. The CDR3 contains 18 residues. V shed 4 bases, J shed 5 bases, and the junction held 16 bases outside the gene matches. The germline gives CDR1 SGDLS, CDR2 YYNGEE.

The V gene is TRBV7-2, the J gene TRBJ2-7; the D gene is possibly TRBD2 (6 bases). Trimming left V 5 bases short and J 0 bases short, with 14 bases between. CDR3 size: 15 residues. The germline CDR1 and CDR2 sequences are SGHTA and FQGNSA. The CDR3 here is CASSRTKSSSYEQYF. Here the CDR3 DNA reads TGTGCCAGCAGCCGGACTAAATCGAGCTCCTACGAGCAGTACTTC.

This chain connects TRBV29-1 to TRBJ1-2; 9 bases map to TRBD1. The CDR3 has 13 residues. Germline trimming cut 6 bases from V and 7 bases from J; bases unmatched to any gene: 9. CDR1 SQVTM and CDR2 ANQGSEA come from the germline V gene. CDR3 nucleotide sequence: TGCAGCGTCGCCACAGGGGGCCGAGCTGGCTACACCTTC. Its translation is CSVATGGRAGYTF.

This clone turned up a few times. This chain links TRBV7-8 with TRBJ1-5, with 7 bases fitting TRBD1. Trimming cost V 5 bases and J 1 base; bases outside gene matches: 11. The CDR3 totals 17 residues. Germline CDR1 reads SGHVS; CDR2 reads FQNEAQ. As DNA, the CDR3 is TGTGCCAGCAGCCCCAGGGGGATAACAGGGAGCAATCAGCCCCAGCATTTT. Its translation: CASSPRGITGSNQPQHF.

J is TRBJ1-6 and V is TRBV2; 7 positions agree with TRBD1. This CDR3 spans 12 amino acids. Trimming cost V 8 bases and J 9 bases; bases outside gene matches: 4. Germline lookup yields CDR1 SNHLY and CDR2 FYNNEI. The chain's CDR3 is CASHRGGSPLHF. As DNA, the CDR3 is TGTGCCAGCCACAGGGGAGGTTCACCCCTCCACTTT.

This chain links TRBV28 with TRBJ2-7, with 8 positions matching TRBD2. The CDR3 consists of 15 residues. V was clipped by 4 bases and J by 4 bases; unmatched bases: 9. Per the germline V gene, CDR1 is MDHEN and CDR2 is SYDVKM. CDR3 sequence: CASSSSGTSYYEQYF. For the CDR3, the DNA is TGTGCCAGCAGTTCGTCCGGGACTAGTTATTACGAGCAGTACTTC.

This clone was counted a single time. The V call is TRBV6-5, the J call TRBJ2-1; no clear D gene. Germline V gene sequence: CDR1 MNHEY, CDR2 SVGAGI. The CDR3 spans 12 residues. V shed 6 bases and J shed 5 bases, with 8 bases lying between them. The CDR3 nucleotides read TGTGCCAGCAGAGACATTAACAATGAGCAGTTCTTC. Encoded protein: CASRDINNEQFF.

This chain joins TRBV7-9 and TRBJ2-3, with 7 bases identical to TRBD1. V was pared by 5 bases and J by 3 bases, with 14 bases of the junction left unmatched. The CDR3 runs to 17 residues. Germline V lookup: CDR1 SEHNR, CDR2 FQNEAQ (reference sequence). CDR3 sequence: CASSPSTGRGATDTQYF. For the CDR3, the DNA is TGTGCCAGCAGCCCGTCGACAGGGAGAGGAGCGACAGATACGCAGTATTTT.

As DNA, the CDR3 is TGTGCCAGTAGAACGGGACAGGGAATTGGTGGCTACACCTTC. Translating gives CASRTGQGIGGYTF. V is TRBV19 and J is TRBJ1-2; 9 bases are a match to TRBD1. Trimming took 6 bases from V and 7 from J; bases not matched to a gene: 9. The length of the CDR3 is 14 residues. From germline, CDR1 is LNHDA and CDR2 SQIVND (reference sequence).

V gene TRBV3-1 (or the pseudogene TRBV3-2) combines with J gene TRBJ2-1; 11 bases agree with TRBD1. The CDR3 consists of 15 residues. From germline, CDR1 is LGHDT and CDR2 YNNKEL (reference sequence). V lost 6 bases and J lost 3; bases outside the gene matches: 4. The CDR3 loop is CASRGQGGNYNEQFF. The CDR3 DNA reads TGTGCCAGCAGGGGACAGGGGGGTAACTACAATGAGCAGTTCTTC.